This TCR beta chain appears in the sequencing data of a study of cytomegalovirus exposure and HLA in healthy donors (dated by TCRdb to about 2017). Describing the broader study: An earlier analysis of roughly 500 of the donors reported 276 Gb of sequence data and 100 million to 140 million unique TCR beta sequences from around 200 million T cells. Four or five DR-DQ haplotypes were handled as single units for association and clustering because linkage in the cohort was strong. On average, around 230,000 unique TCR beta nucleotide sequences were sequenced per donor among about 400 genotyped donors of the cohort, with roughly 20% of those sequences being non-productive. Class I and class II HLA loci were covered by the typing at four-digit resolution. The later analysis used no new phenotypic data to find candidate immune exposures, relying instead on TCR beta sequences and their occurrence across donors. In a later analysis, previously published TCR beta repertoires from several hundred donors were re-analyzed and high-resolution HLA genotyping was added so that TCR occurrence patterns could be studied. All discovery cohort repertoires had been generated using a single sequencing platform. A later genetic analysis took genome-wide SNP genotypes for about 55% of the roughly 670 donors and used that subset as a discovery cohort. High-throughput TCR immunosequencing, statistical association of individual TCRs with disease status, and machine learning were combined to predict cytomegalovirus infection status. In addition to the first cohort of 666 subjects, a separate validation cohort of approximately 110 different subjects was used. The study used immunosequencing to profile the T cell repertoires of 666 subjects and linked those repertoires to cytomegalovirus serostatus. An earlier analysis of about 620 of the donors applied high-throughput TCR beta sequencing to assess whether each TCR beta V gene segment acted as functional or pseudogenic. The number of typed donors differed by locus: roughly 629-640 for A, B, C, DRB1 and DQB1; approximately 520 for DQA1; roughly 600 for DPA1; and roughly 450 for DPB1. The study aimed to test whether cataloging public T cell receptors could reveal signatures of past pathogen exposure. The genetic ancestry cluster associated with self-reported Caucasian donors included 70% to 85% of the 398 genotyped donors. Approximately 310 gigabases of sequencing data and 70 million to 95 million unique TCR sequences made up an early release that covered 500 to 650 HLA-typed donors. Donor age, sex, ethnicity and CMV serostatus were collected together with the repertoire data.

The cohort comprised some 700 healthy bone marrow donors. At the time of sampling, every cohort member was nominally healthy, though immune exposures that went unrecorded were likely present. The donor was CMV seronegative and was included in the group of several hundred seronegative cohort members. A peripheral blood sample was collected from each donor, and TCR beta sequencing was performed on peripheral blood mononuclear cells. Genomic DNA extraction from the blood cell samples was performed with the Qiagen DNeasy Blood Extraction Kit. General study outcomes and caveats: Because the 87-base-pair reads could not distinguish some IMGT-functional V segments, including TRBV6-2 and TRBV6-3, those segments were excluded. Immune exposure information for the cohort was limited to CMV serostatus. Because HLA typing was unavailable for some donors at each locus, only the typed subset was used in association tests. A further reported finding was that TCR beta sequences accurately predicted the HLA-A and HLA-B alleles for most subjects in the first cohort. In vitro tests confirmed that a few of the cytomegalovirus-associated TCR beta chains recognize cytomegalovirus antigens. Only TCR beta chains were sequenced in this cohort, and the absence of alpha or paired-chain data limited detectable features. Cytomegalovirus status was reported to be diagnosed by the classifier with high specificity and sensitivity in both the original and validation cohorts. A later genetic analysis reported fewer N-insertions in productive TCRs among donors in an Asian-associated ancestry cluster than the roughly 650-donor mean. Most CMV-associated TCR beta chains appeared to be HLA-restricted in a later analysis, and the HLA associations seemed to be driven largely by CMV exposure. According to the authors, the approach could potentially be generalized to other disease states and immunological phenotypes. Linkage disequilibrium might explain the correlated functional status among segregating V segments, but an unknown experimental factor could not be ruled out. Across donors, most TCR sequences were observed very rarely, whereas some public TCRs were present in many individuals. In an earlier analysis of 587 of the donors, most TCR beta V segments appeared in productive rearrangements about 90% or about 30% of the time, broadly matching IMGT annotations. In a later analysis, TCR association rates were found to vary across HLA loci, with the most associated TCRs seen for DRB1 alleles and the fewest for HLA-C alleles. Assigning TCR associations to individual alleles was difficult when HLA alleles, especially DR and DQ, strongly co-occurred. Because counts were too low, seventeen rarely observed V segments, including chromosome 9 orphons, were left out of the earlier analysis of 587 of the donors. In a later analysis, HLA-associated TCR beta chains showed more clonal expansion and lower generation probabilities than non-associated chains that were equally common. Specific HLA alleles were associated with 15,000 to 20,000 TCR beta sequences at a false discovery rate of 0.05 in a later analysis. In a later genetic analysis, a missense DCLRE1C variant was associated with V-gene and J-gene trimming of TCR beta chains, and the association was replicated in an independent cohort. A total of 150 to 200 TCR beta chains were listed by the study as associated with cytomegalovirus. According to a later analysis, parvovirus B19, influenza, CMV and Epstein-Barr virus appeared linked to several top co-occurrence clusters. A cluster of highly shared sequence variants was judged likely to represent a technical artifact of the sequencing pipeline. Roughly uniform sequencing depth across donors was assumed in presence/absence analyses, although this assumption may not hold.

A word on this clone: No cognate antigen has been identified for it. The record has no base qualities; no much larger clone is one base away.

The receptor library was made with the immunoSEQ multiplex PCR assay. A mixture of 60 forward primers for TCR Vbeta segments and 13 reverse primers for TCR Jbeta segments was used in the multiplex PCR. The CDR3 region of rearranged TCR beta genes was amplified from genomic DNA with a multiplex PCR assay. The Illumina HiSeq System was used to sequence the amplified TCR beta libraries as 87-base-pair reads. On the authors' methods: A later analysis tallied 75 million to 85 million unique TCR beta chains across the 666 repertoires, and about 10 million of those chains were shared by two or more donors. Raw reads were error-corrected and collapsed into unique sequences with a nearest-neighbor algorithm that merged closely related sequences to remove PCR and sequencing errors. CDR3 sequences were aligned to IMGT reference sequences to assign V, D and J gene segments. For a sequence to be retained, at least a six-nucleotide match to both a V gene segment and a J gene segment was required. Rearrangements were called productive when the CDR3 lacked stop codons and stayed in frame with V and J; all others were non-productive. Following IMGT convention, CDR3 was defined as the stretch from the second conserved V-encoded cysteine to the conserved J-encoded phenylalanine. The earlier analysis of around 640 of the donors excluded sequences that lacked an unambiguous match to a single V gene segment. In an earlier analysis of almost 600 of the donors, a V segment was called functional when productive rearrangements were above 56.7%, and segregating when the standard deviation between donors exceeded 5%. A statistical classification framework was developed to diagnose cytomegalovirus status using the catalog of TCR beta chain sequences. In a later analysis, V and J genes were assigned by comparing TCR nucleotide sequences against IMGT/GENE-DB human TR gene sequences. In a later analysis, CDR3 sequences and most-parsimonious VDJ recombination scenarios were assigned using the TCRdist pipeline. In a later analysis, each TCR beta chain was defined by its CDR3 amino acid sequence together with its V-gene family, and reads without a unique V-gene family were excluded. To address suspected cross-contamination and a sequencing artifact, a later analysis removed roughly 640 highly shared, low-generation-probability nucleotide sequences. A later analysis calculated a clonal expansion index for each public chain from normalized within-repertoire ranks of inferred template counts. Generation probabilities in a later analysis came from a VDJ recombination model fitted to out-of-frame rearrangements, and those results were checked against IGoR. In a later analysis, hypergeometric tests were used to score TCR-TCR, TCR-HLA and TCR-CMV co-occurrence, with a repertoire-size bias correction applied to TCR pairs. In a later analysis, false discovery rates were estimated by permuting HLA or CMV assignments 20 times. In a later analysis, co-occurring TCRs were grouped with DBSCAN, and TCRdist sequence similarity was added when clustering was performed within HLA-allele-positive subsets. Repertoires with fewer than 30,000 or more than 120,000 public chains, plus five repertoires with anomalous nucleotide sharing, were excluded from co-occurrence clustering. The table comes from immuneACCESS by way of TCRdb, which keeps in-frame sequences with V and J called. Part of the clones is missing from these tables; in studies checked, under half for an unresolved V gene and the rest for unknown reasons. Clone size and V and J calls were adopted from that table, with D and trimming inferred from the DNA. This sample gives 95,000 to 150,000 clones in total; approximately 70% of them show up just once. The ten largest clonotypes hold 1.5% to 1.9% of the sample.

V is trimmed back by 5 bases and J by 4 bases, and the junction contains 14 bases that no gene match accounts for. Via the germline V gene, CDR1 is SGHRS and CDR2 YFSETQ. Measured from the cysteine to the phenylalanine, the CDR3 is 17 residues long. Kept here is only the CDR3 DNA, which spans 51 bases and is read in frame from base 1. The specimen was PBMCs. The chain links TRBV5-1 with TRBJ2-7; the junction holds 11 bases that match TRBD1. The receptor was derived from a man aged 18 to 35 in good health and CMV-seronegative. The CDR3 protein is CASSPYPGQGGRYEQYF. The nucleotide sequence reads TGCGCCAGCAGTCCCTATCCGGGACAGGGGGGACGGTACGAGCAGTACTTC.